This T cell receptor beta chain was recovered during a study of Ad26.COV2.S vaccination and SARS-CoV-2 variants. Germline CDR1 is PRHDT and CDR2 is FYEKMQ (reference sequence). The CDR3 is made up of 16 amino acids. Trimming at V came to 2 bases and at J to 3 bases, leaving 9 bases not matched to a gene. TCRdb's table, derived via immunoSEQ multiplex PCR, lists solely in-frame clones and lacks some. This table holds around 320,000 clones, roughly 80% found once. The treatment is: roughly 18 received Ad26.COV2.S at low or high dose, single or two shots; about 5 received placebo; per-sample allocation not given. At day 63 after the first vaccine or placebo injection, samples were drawn.

The source of this sequence is a person between 18 and 60 years old who received the Ad26.COV2.S COVID-19 vaccine or a placebo. The chain uses TRBV13 and TRBJ2-7, with TRBD1 matching over 8 bases. Sample: peripheral blood, taken in a trial of Ad26.COV2.S vaccine versus placebo. In DNA form, the CDR3 reads TGTGCCAGCAGCTTACCAGCCAAGGACAGGGACTACGAGCAGTACTTC. Its protein is CASSLPAKDRDYEQYF.